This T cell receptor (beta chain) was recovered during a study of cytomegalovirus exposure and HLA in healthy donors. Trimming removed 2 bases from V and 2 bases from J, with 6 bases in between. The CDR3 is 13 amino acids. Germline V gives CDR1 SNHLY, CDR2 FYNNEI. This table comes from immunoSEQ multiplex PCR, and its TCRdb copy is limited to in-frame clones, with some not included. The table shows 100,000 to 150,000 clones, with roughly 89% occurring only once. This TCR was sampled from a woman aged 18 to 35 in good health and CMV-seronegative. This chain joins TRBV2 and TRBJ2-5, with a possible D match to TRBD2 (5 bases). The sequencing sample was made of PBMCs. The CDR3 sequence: CASSEWEQETQYF. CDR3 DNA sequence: TGTGCCAGCAGTGAATGGGAGCAAGAGACCCAGTACTTC. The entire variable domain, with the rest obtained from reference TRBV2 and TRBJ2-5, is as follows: EPEVTQTPSHQVTQMGQEVILRCVPISNHLYFYWYRQILGQKVEFLVSFYNNEISEKSEIFDDQFSVERPDGSNFTLKIRSTKLEDSAMYFCASSEWEQETQYFGPGTRLLVL.